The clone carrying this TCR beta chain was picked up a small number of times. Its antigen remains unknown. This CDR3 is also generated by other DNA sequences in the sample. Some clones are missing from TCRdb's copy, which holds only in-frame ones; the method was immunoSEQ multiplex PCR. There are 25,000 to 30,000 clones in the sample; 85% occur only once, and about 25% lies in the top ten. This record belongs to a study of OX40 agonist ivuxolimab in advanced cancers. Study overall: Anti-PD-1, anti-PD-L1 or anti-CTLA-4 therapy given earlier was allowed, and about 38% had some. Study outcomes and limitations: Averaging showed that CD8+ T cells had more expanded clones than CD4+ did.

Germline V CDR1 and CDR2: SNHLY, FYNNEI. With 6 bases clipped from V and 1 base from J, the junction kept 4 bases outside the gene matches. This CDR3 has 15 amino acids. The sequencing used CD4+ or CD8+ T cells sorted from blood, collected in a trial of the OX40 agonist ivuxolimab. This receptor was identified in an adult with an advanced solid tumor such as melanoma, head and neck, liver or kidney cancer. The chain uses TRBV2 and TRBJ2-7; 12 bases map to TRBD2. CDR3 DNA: TGTGCCAGCAGGGAACTAGCGGGGGGTTCCTACGAGCAGTACTTC. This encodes CASRELAGGSYEQYF.